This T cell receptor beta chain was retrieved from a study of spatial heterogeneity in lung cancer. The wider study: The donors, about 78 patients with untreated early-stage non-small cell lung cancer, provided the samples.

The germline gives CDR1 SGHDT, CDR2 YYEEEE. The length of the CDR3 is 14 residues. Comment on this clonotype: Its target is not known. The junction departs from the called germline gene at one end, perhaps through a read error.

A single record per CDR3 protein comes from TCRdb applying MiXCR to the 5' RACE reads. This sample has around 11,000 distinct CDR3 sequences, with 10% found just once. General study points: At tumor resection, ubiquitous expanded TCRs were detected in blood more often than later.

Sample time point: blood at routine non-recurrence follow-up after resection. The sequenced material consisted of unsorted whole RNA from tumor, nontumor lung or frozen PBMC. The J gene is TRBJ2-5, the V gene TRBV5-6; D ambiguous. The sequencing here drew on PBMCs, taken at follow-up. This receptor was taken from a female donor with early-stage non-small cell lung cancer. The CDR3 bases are TGTGCCAGCAGATTGGTATTACGGGAAGAGACCCAGTACTTC. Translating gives CASRLVLREETQYF.